This T cell receptor (beta chain) was identified during a study of blood T cell repertoires in COVID-19. At the level of the study: PBMCs, B-cell-depleted T cells, or T cells provided the cDNA or gDNA that made up the material.

Authors' data handling: The assay estimated nucleated cells by amplifying reference gene primers. Clones were sequenced by immunoSEQ multiplex PCR, and TCRdb holds only the in-frame ones, with some missing. For V, J and clone size, that table is used; D and trimming come from the DNA. The sample shows approximately 210,000 clones, around four fifths of them seen only once. Clinical histories supplied by participants themselves formed the basis of cohort assignment. CDR1 and CDR2 (germline): LGHNA, YSLEER. Trimming took off 4 bases at V and 0 bases at J, with 14 bases between the two ends. CDR3 length: 16 amino acids. This clone was detected only a few times.

Sequenced sample: PBMCs or T cells enriched from blood (not recorded which). This chain uses TRBV4-3 with TRBJ2-3; maybe TRBD2 (5 bases). The TCR originated in a man aged 35 to 55 who had recovered from COVID-19. CDR3 loop: CASSRERFTSTDTQYF. Written as DNA, the CDR3 is TGCGCCAGCAGCCGGGAGAGGTTCACTAGCACAGATACGCAGTATTTT.